This TCR beta chain was sequenced during a study of blood T cell repertoires in COVID-19. Data came from immunoSEQ multiplex PCR; TCRdb stores just in-frame clones and leaves some out. In the table there are some 150,000 clones, roughly 81% of which are singletons. The CDR3 has 14 residues. CDR1 is MDHEN and CDR2 is SYDVKM in the germline V gene. The V end was cut by 7 bases, the J end by 0 bases, with 12 bases between. The receptor was isolated from a human donor with acute or convalescent COVID-19. The donor label of this sample is uncertain. The chain uses TRBV28 and TRBJ1-1; TRBD1 might be the D (6 bases). Sequenced material: peripheral blood. The CDR3 DNA reads TGTGCCAGCATTCCGGGACATCTGAACACTGAAGCTTTCTTT. Translation: CASIPGHLNTEAFF. The complete variable domain, with remaining parts taken from reference TRBV28 and TRBJ1-1, reads DVKVTQSSRYLVKRTGEKVFLECVQDMDHENMFWYRQDPGLGLRLIYFSYDVKMKEKGDIPEGYSVSREKKERFSLILESASTNQTSMYLCASIPGHLNTEAFFGQGTRLTVV.